This TCR beta chain was identified in a study of tumor-infiltrating lymphocytes in primary liver carcinoma (dated by TCRdb to about 2017). Describing the broader study: Between late 2015 and March 2016, 5 or 6 patients in China with histopathologically diagnosed primary liver carcinoma had their tumors surgically resected. Of the five patients, three men and two women aged 30 to 69 years, four had hepatocellular carcinoma and one had combined HCC and intrahepatic cholangiocarcinoma. The tumors of the five patients were staged as T1-T3 N0M0, with maximum diameters ranging from roughly 4.2 to 10 cm. Each sample produced about 3.5 to 7.13 million productive TCRbeta reads, and read depth showed no significant difference between tissue types. TCRbeta repertoire sequencing, expression microarrays and whole-exome sequencing were combined in the study across five regions of each liver tumor, with adjacent normal tissue and blood also included. A total of 35 specimens from 5 patients underwent TCRbeta repertoire sequencing, comprising 25 or so tumor regions, 5 adjacent noncancerous liver tissues and 5 peripheral blood samples. High reproducibility was observed for the technical replicate repertoires, with mean shared-clone rates around 0.89 and correlation coefficients above 0.95. The research as a whole found: Only the TCR beta chain was sequenced, which likely underestimates true repertoire diversity because unpaired alpha chains were not captured. Repertoire overlap was higher between tumor regions (mean roughly 35%) than tumor-adjacent (around 17%) or tumor-blood (approximately 15%) pairs, consistent with antigen-driven expansion. A significantly larger repertoire fraction was made up by the top 250 clones in tumors than in blood (p = 0.039). Because the samples were bulk and unsorted, CD4+ and CD8+ T cell repertoires could not be compared. Only a few patients were included in the study, and the authors note that the findings should be validated in a larger study.

TRIzol reagent was used to extract blood RNA from unsorted whole blood, while the DNeasy Blood & Tissue kit provided the germline DNA. At the time of sampling, the patients had chronic HBV infection and had not received any treatment. Roughly 4 milliliters of peripheral blood were collected into K2EDTA tubes before surgery. A constant-region primer and ProtoScript II reverse transcriptase were used to reverse-transcribe TCRbeta-specific cDNA from roughly 500 ng total RNA. Three nested multiplex PCR rounds, following a slightly modified ARM-PCR procedure, were used to build the TCRbeta libraries. Sample barcodes and Illumina adapters were attached in a final 25-cycle PCR using Deep VentR polymerase. Amplicons of 200-500 bp were gel-purified with a QIAquick gel extraction kit before sequencing. An Illumina HiSeq 2500 was used to sequence the TCRbeta amplicons, generating 250-bp paired-end reads. In the original analysis: Quality trimming of reads was performed with Trimmomatic v0.33, and paired reads were merged with FLASH v1.2.11 so that full CDR3 sequences could be recovered. V, D and J germline segments were assigned to the rearranged TCRbeta sequences by MiGEC v1.2.1b. Clonotype statistics, along with Shannon-Wiener diversity indices, were calculated using VDJtools v1.0.0. To reduce sampling bias, subsequent analyses other than the diversity analysis used only the 250 most abundant clonotypes in each sample. TCRdb ran its own pipeline on the public reads, namely fastp trimming at Q25 and MiXCR clone calling, and kept in-frame beta chains. Every CDR3 protein is listed once, alongside the most common genes and DNA of its rows. None of the V and J calls come from the authors' own analysis; TCRdb made them. The sample has almost 200,000 distinct CDR3 sequences on record, less than 65% of them singletons. The leading ten clones occupy around 7.1% of the sample.

On this clonotype: Its target antigen remains unknown. No much larger clonotype is one base removed from it; base qualities were not supplied.

This clonotype originated in a woman between 55 and 75 years old with primary liver carcinoma and hepatitis B virus infection. The material sequenced was peripheral blood.

The DNA is TGTGCCAGCACCTCCCCGGGGGCGGGTGCAGGTCTGACCCAGTACTTC. This codes for CASTSPGAGAGLTQYF. This receptor chain uses TRBV28 and TRBJ2-5; the D gene cannot be resolved beyond TRBD1 or TRBD2, each matching 6 bases. V sheds 7 bases and J sheds 7 bases, leaving 25 bases between their ends. CDR1 is given as MDHEN and CDR2 as SYDVKM, both from the germline V gene. Taken from cysteine to phenylalanine, the CDR3 has 16 residues. CDR3 DNA only is kept here, 48 bases in frame from base 1.